This passage covers 3 T cell receptor beta chains from one sample sequenced in a study of shared clonotypes between healthy human individuals. Generated by immunoSEQ multiplex PCR, the TCRdb table keeps only in-frame clones and is missing some. The profile shows 500,000 to 550,000 clones, 90% to 97% of them singletons. Specimen: naive CD4+ T cells sorted from blood. Subset in this sample: CD45RA+ positively selected. These TCRs come from a woman aged 25 to 39 in good health.

The rearrangement joins TRBV7-6 to TRBJ2-3, with 11 nucleotides matching TRBD2. The CDR3 is 16 residues long. Germline V gene lookup returns CDR1 SGHVS and CDR2 FNYEAQ. Germline trimming cut 5 bases from V and 1 base from J; bases unmatched to any gene: 5. CDR3 loop: CASSHGLAGGTDTQYF. The CDR3, as DNA: TGTGCCAGCAGCCACGGACTAGCGGGTGGCACAGATACGCAGTATTTT.

The CDR3 is CASSIGLAVNTGELFF. For the CDR3, the DNA is TGTGCCAGCAGCATAGGACTAGCGGTAAACACCGGGGAGCTGTTTTTT. V usage is TRBV11-2 and J usage is TRBJ2-2, with 10 bases aligning to TRBD2. The V and J ends lost 5 bases and 2 bases, in that order; junction bases with no gene match: 5. This CDR3 has 16 residues. Germline CDR1 SGHAT, CDR2 FQNNGV.

CDR3 bases: TGTGCCAGCAGCTTATTCCAAGGCGGGAAAGAGACCCAGTACTTC. Its translation is CASSLFQGGKETQYF. The chain employs TRBV11-2 and TRBJ2-5, with a weak D call TRBD2 (6 bases). The germline CDR1 and CDR2 sequences are SGHAT and FQNNGV. The germline V and J ends were trimmed by 2 bases and 3 bases, with 13 bases remaining between them. The CDR3 has 15 residues.